A selection of T cell receptor beta chains follows, all from one sample in a study of T cell responses to AZD1222 COVID-19 vaccine. Sequenced by immunoSEQ multiplex PCR; TCRdb stores in-frame clones only, minus some. This table has about 140,000 clones, around four fifths appearing once. The sequenced sample was peripheral blood, obtained on day 0 of AZD1222 vaccination. These receptor sequences come from an adult in good health. Each CDR3 is given with its conserved first and last residue. The D gene is left open where the match is weak. Clone size is shown for a subset of rows, as once, few, many or a class of expanded clone.

J,size,D,V,CDR3,DNA
TRBJ2-7,few,.,TRBV7-9,CASSSPPLFEQYF,TGTGCCAGCAGCTCACCACCCTTATTCGAGCAGTACTTC
TRBJ1-5,.,.,TRBV5-6,CASSSSRHGNQPQHF,TGTGCCAGCAGCTCTAGTAGGCATGGCAATCAGCCCCAGCATTTT
TRBJ1-2,.,.,TRBV6-6,CASKDGGSNYGYTF,TGTGCCAGCAAGGACGGCGGCTCTAACTATGGCTACACCTTC
TRBJ2-3,.,TRBD1,TRBV4-1,CASSQDSQGAQVDTQYF,TGCGCCAGCAGCCAAGATAGCCAGGGGGCGCAAGTGGATACGCAGTATTTT
TRBJ2-2,.,.,TRBV5-1,CASSPSPGGQSGELFF,TGCGCCAGCAGCCCTTCTCCCGGGGGCCAAAGTGGGGAGCTGTTTTTT
TRBJ1-2,.,.,TRBV7-8,CASSLARGGPSGYTF,TGTGCCAGCAGCTTAGCGCGTGGGGGGCCGAGCGGCTACACCTTC
TRBJ1-1,few,TRBD1,TRBV19,CASSKTGTENTEAFF,TGTGCCAGCTCGAAAACCGGGACAGAGAACACTGAAGCTTTCTTT
TRBJ2-3,.,TRBD1,TRBV19,CASSSGQGATDTQYF,TGTGCCAGTAGTTCGGGACAGGGGGCTACAGATACGCAGTATTTT
TRBJ1-1,once,.,TRBV15,CATSRDRGIGGAFF,TGTGCCACCAGCAGAGATCGCGGCATAGGAGGAGCTTTCTTT
TRBJ1-2,.,.,TRBV6-5,CASSYSRPGYGYTF,TGTGCCAGCAGTTACTCTCGCCCTGGCTATGGCTACACCTTC
TRBJ1-5,.,.,TRBV6-1,CASSEWTKQPQHF,TGTGCCAGCAGTGAGTGGACAAAACAGCCCCAGCATTTT
TRBJ1-5,.,TRBD1,TRBV6-5,CASSGQGDQPQHF,TGTGCCAGCAGCGGACAGGGGGATCAGCCCCAGCATTTT
TRBJ1-4,.,.,TRBV6-1,CASSEQAGFKEKLFF,TGTGCCAGCAGTGAACAGGCAGGGTTTAAGGAAAAACTGTTTTTT
TRBJ2-2,.,TRBD1,TRBV5-4,CASSLNRGNTGELFF,TGTGCCAGCAGCTTGAACAGGGGTAACACCGGGGAGCTGTTTTTT
TRBJ1-5,.,.,TRBV4-1,CASRPVGGIGQPQHF,TGCGCCAGCAGACCAGTTGGGGGGATAGGGCAGCCCCAGCATTTT
TRBJ2-1,.,.,TRBV28,CASSLTALQGGNEQFF,TGTGCCAGCAGTTTGACGGCCCTCCAGGGAGGCAATGAGCAGTTCTTC
TRBJ1-1,.,.,TRBV5-1,CASSIRAGLNTEAFF,TGCGCCAGCAGCATACGGGCAGGCCTGAACACTGAAGCTTTCTTT
TRBJ1-4,.,.,TRBV6-1,CASSDRQGLLRGKLFF,TGTGCCAGCAGTGACCGGCAGGGCCTGTTGAGGGGAAAACTGTTTTTT
TRBJ1-1,.,.,TRBV7-8,CASSFGVDSQGATEAFF,TGTGCCAGCAGCTTTGGAGTTGATTCCCAGGGTGCCACTGAAGCTTTCTTT
TRBJ2-1,.,.,TRBV28,CASSSPPGLSSYNEQFF,TGTGCCAGCAGTTCTCCCCCGGGGCTTAGCTCCTACAATGAGCAGTTCTTC
TRBJ1-1,.,.,TRBV11-3,CASRSRASNTEAFF,TGTGCCAGCAGGAGCCGGGCCTCGAACACTGAAGCTTTCTTT
TRBJ2-2,few,TRBD1,TRBV6-4,CASSTGTGASANTGELFF,TGTGCCAGCAGCACCGGGACAGGGGCGTCCGCGAACACCGGGGAGCTGTTTTTT
TRBJ1-2,.,TRBD1,TRBV12-3/TRBV12-4,CASSSGQGRGYTF,TGTGCCAGCAGTAGTGGACAGGGGCGAGGCTACACCTTC
TRBJ1-1,.,TRBD1,TRBV3-1/TRBV3-2,CASSLWGQGALNTEAFF,TGTGCCAGCAGCCTGTGGGGACAGGGGGCCCTGAACACTGAAGCTTTCTTT
TRBJ1-4,.,.,TRBV5-6,CASSLGVGAPTNEKLFF,TGTGCCAGCAGCTTGGGTGTCGGCGCTCCAACTAATGAAAAACTGTTTTTT
TRBJ2-6,.,.,TRBV19,CASSIGTSRANVLTF,TGTGCCAGTAGTATTGGTACCTCTCGGGCCAACGTCCTGACTTTC